These T cell receptor beta chains were read from a single sample in a study of lymphopenia after photon versus proton radiotherapy. This table comes from immunoSEQ multiplex PCR, and its TCRdb copy is limited to in-frame clones, with some not included. The data hold more than 50,000 clones, with approximately 82% observed a single time. Material: peripheral blood, obtained from a patient treated with photon-based radiotherapy. These receptor sequences come from a man aged 50-60 years with gastric cancer. CDR3s include the opening cysteine and the closing phenylalanine or tryptophan. A D gene is named only where the DNA matches it firmly. Not every row has a clone size; where given, it reads once, few, many or a size class.

cdr3_aa	cdr3_nt	d_call	v_call	j_call	clone_size
CASLAHNEQFF	TGTGCCTCCCTAGCTCACAATGAGCAGTTCTTC	-	TRBV30	TRBJ2-1	-
CASSLGQGWTEAFF	TGTGCCAGCAGCTTGGGACAGGGATGGACTGAAGCTTTCTTT	TRBD1	TRBV7-9	TRBJ1-1	-
CASSLELRGSGANVLTF	TGTGCCAGCAGCTTAGAACTCAGGGGTTCTGGGGCCAACGTCCTGACTTTC	-	TRBV7-8	TRBJ2-6	-
CASSSPGTSGSMSYNEQFF	TGTGCCAGCAGCTCTCCTGGGACTAGCGGGAGTATGTCCTACAATGAGCAGTTCTTC	TRBD2	TRBV11-2	TRBJ2-1	-
CASSLTGRFNQPQHF	TGTGCCAGCAGTTTAACGGGACGTTTCAATCAGCCCCAGCATTTT	-	TRBV27	TRBJ1-5	-
CASSFQGDADTQYF	TGTGCCAGCAGCTTTCAGGGAGATGCAGATACGCAGTATTTT	-	TRBV9	TRBJ2-3	-
CASSLKRGSSGNTIYF	TGTGCCAGCAGCTTAAAAAGGGGAAGCTCTGGAAACACCATATATTTT	-	TRBV11-3	TRBJ1-3	-
CASSLAGGANVLTF	TGTGCCAGCAGCTTGGCCGGGGGGGCCAACGTCCTGACTTTC	-	TRBV5-4	TRBJ2-6	-
CASSNRADQPQHF	TGTGCCAGTAGCAATCGGGCAGATCAGCCCCAGCATTTT	-	TRBV19	TRBJ1-5	-
CASSFGFFRQQNTEAFF	TGTGCCAGCAGCTTTGGTTTTTTTAGACAGCAGAACACTGAAGCTTTCTTT	-	TRBV5-5	TRBJ1-1	few
CASSPPGQGSYNEQFF	TGTGCCAGCAGCCCCCCCGGACAGGGCTCGTACAATGAGCAGTTCTTC	TRBD1	TRBV9	TRBJ2-1	-
CASSPGVTDTQYF	TGTGCCAGCAGCCCCGGAGTCACAGATACGCAGTATTTT	-	TRBV9	TRBJ2-3	-
CASSTGGNEQFF	TGTGCCAGCAGTACAGGGGGCAATGAGCAGTTCTTC	TRBD1	TRBV6-6	TRBJ2-1	once
CASSSGTSDPTDTQYF	TGTGCCAGCAGCTCCGGGACTTCGGACCCCACAGATACGCAGTATTTT	-	TRBV28	TRBJ2-3	-
CASSYNDNEQFF	TGCGCCAGCAGCTACAACGACAATGAGCAGTTCTTC	-	TRBV5-1	TRBJ2-1	-
CASSLFRAYEQYF	TGTGCCAGCAGCTTATTTCGGGCCTACGAGCAGTACTTC	-	TRBV7-2	TRBJ2-7	-
CASSFVGTSIVRDTQYF	TGCGCCAGCAGCTTTGTGGGGACTAGCATAGTAAGAGATACGCAGTATTTT	TRBD2	TRBV5-1	TRBJ2-3	-
CASRNGDRNTEAFF	TGCGCCAGCAGAAACGGAGACAGGAACACTGAAGCTTTCTTT	-	TRBV5-1	TRBJ1-1	-
CASSLAAGAYEQYF	TGCGCCAGCAGCTTGGCCGCGGGTGCCTACGAGCAGTACTTC	-	TRBV5-1	TRBJ2-7	-
CASSLGQPGMDTQYF	TGTGCCAGCAGCTTAGGACAGCCGGGTATGGATACGCAGTATTTT	-	TRBV5-8	TRBJ2-3	once
CASSDPGNRGLGGYTF	TGTGCCAGTAGTGACCCCGGAAACAGGGGATTAGGTGGCTACACCTTC	TRBD1	TRBV19	TRBJ1-2	-
CASSMGQGNQPQHF	TGTGCCAGCAGCATGGGACAGGGCAATCAGCCCCAGCATTTT	TRBD1	TRBV5-6	TRBJ1-5	-
CASSRLAANTGELFF	TGTGCCAGCAGCCGACTAGCGGCGAACACCGGGGAGCTGTTTTTT	TRBD2	TRBV11-2	TRBJ2-2	-
CASRKSGTGFYEQYF	TGTGCCAGTAGAAAATCCGGGACTGGCTTCTACGAGCAGTACTTC	-	TRBV19	TRBJ2-7	-
CAISELRTSGLYNEQFF	TGTGCCATCAGTGAGCTTCGGACTAGCGGGCTCTACAATGAGCAGTTCTTC	TRBD2	TRBV10-3	TRBJ2-1	-
CSVEDDRAQETQYF	TGCAGCGTTGAAGATGACAGGGCGCAAGAGACCCAGTACTTC	TRBD1	TRBV29-1	TRBJ2-5	-
CASKPGTSGNTGELFF	TGCGCCAGCAAACCCGGGACTAGCGGAAACACCGGGGAGCTGTTTTTT	TRBD2	TRBV5-1	TRBJ2-2	once
CAWSPRATTEAFF	TGTGCCTGGAGTCCCCGGGCCACCACTGAAGCTTTCTTT	-	TRBV30	TRBJ1-1	-
CASSVPLGGYTF	TGTGCCAGCAGCGTGCCCCTAGGCGGCTACACCTTC	-	TRBV9	TRBJ1-2	few
CASSRRTGGEAEQFF	TGTGCCAGCTCACGTCGGACAGGGGGCGAGGCTGAGCAGTTCTTC	TRBD1	TRBV18	TRBJ2-1	-
CASSLGTGGRRIF	TGTGCCAGCAGTTTAGGGACAGGGGGCAGAAGAATCTTT	TRBD1	TRBV28	TRBJ1-1	once
CASSLTRTEAFF	TGTGCCAGCAGCCTTACACGGACTGAAGCTTTCTTT	-	TRBV6-1	TRBJ1-1	-
CAISESEGAVYNEQFF	TGTGCCATCAGTGAGTCCGAGGGAGCCGTTTACAATGAGCAGTTCTTC	-	TRBV10-3	TRBJ2-1	once
CASSQDGNEQFF	TGCGCCAGCAGCCAAGATGGAAATGAGCAGTTCTTC	-	TRBV4-3	TRBJ2-1	-
CASSPPPGTGVSEAFF	TGTGCCAGCTCACCACCCCCCGGGACAGGGGTCTCTGAAGCTTTCTTT	TRBD1	TRBV18	TRBJ1-1	-
CASSPTGNQPQHF	TGTGCCAGCAGTCCGACGGGAAATCAGCCCCAGCATTTT	-	TRBV27	TRBJ1-5	few
CASSAQGDRGQPQHF	TGTGCCAGCAGCGCACAGGGCGACAGGGGGCAGCCCCAGCATTTT	TRBD1	TRBV7-2	TRBJ1-5	-
CSARGGESSYEQYF	TGCAGCGCCCGGGGGGGGGAAAGCTCCTACGAGCAGTACTTC	TRBD2	TRBV29-1	TRBJ2-7	-
CASSSPAGANVLTF	TGTGCCAGCAGCTCCCCCGCGGGAGCCAACGTCCTGACTTTC	-	TRBV11-3	TRBJ2-6	-
CASSGQGYSNQPQHF	TGTGCCAGCAGTGGGCAGGGTTATAGCAATCAGCCCCAGCATTTT	-	TRBV6-1	TRBJ1-5	-
CASSVEAGTSGPRTDTQYF	TGTGCCAGCAGCGTAGAGGCCGGGACTAGCGGGCCCCGCACAGATACGCAGTATTTT	TRBD2	TRBV9	TRBJ2-3	-
CASSLAGVETQYF	TGTGCCAGCAGCTTAGCGGGAGTCGAGACCCAGTACTTC	-	TRBV7-6	TRBJ2-5	-
CSVLGAVNTEAFF	TGCAGCGTTTTAGGGGCGGTGAACACTGAAGCTTTCTTT	-	TRBV29-1	TRBJ1-1	-
CASSVVGGRTTEAFF	TGTGCCAGCAGCGTAGTTGGGGGACGGACCACTGAAGCTTTCTTT	-	TRBV9	TRBJ1-1	-
CASSLQAGGYEQFF	TGTGCCAGCAGTTTACAAGCGGGAGGCTATGAGCAGTTCTTC	TRBD2	TRBV27	TRBJ2-1	-
CASSAGSYEQYF	TGCGCCAGCAGCGCGGGGTCCTACGAGCAGTACTTC	-	TRBV5-1	TRBJ2-7	-